The present TCR beta chain was sequenced within a study of cytomegalovirus exposure and HLA in healthy donors. The PCR made use of 60 Vbeta and 13 Jbeta primers. Repertoires were generated with immunoSEQ multiplex PCR, while TCRdb's copy carries only in-frame clones and drops some. Altogether approximately 140,000 clones are present, around 69% being singletons, with the ten largest covering about 2.6%. In germline, CDR1 is SGHVS, CDR2 FQNEAQ. The V end was cut by 1 base, the J end by 7 bases, with 11 bases between. This CDR3 comprises 14 residues. Sample: PBMCs. This chain uses TRBV7-8 with TRBJ1-5; D perhaps matches TRBD1 (5 bases). This sequence originates from a human donor in good health. This CDR3 reads CASSLGRGPQPQHF. In DNA form, the CDR3 reads TGTGCCAGCAGCTTAGGGCGGGGCCCCCAGCCCCAGCATTTT.